A single sample is the source of the 3 T cell receptor beta chains below, sequenced in a study of vaccination and CD4 T cells after COVID-19. Cultured CD4+ T-cell DNA underwent Oncomine TCR Beta short-read sequencing. TCRdb reprocessed the PCR reads with MiXCR, giving one entry per CDR3 protein. The table has around 25,000 distinct CDR3 sequences, roughly 44% seen once; the top ten hold around 6.9%. Their antigens are not known. Specified treatment: roughly ten-day PBMC culture with coronavirus spike peptide pools or control peptides (ViraFEST assay). Sequencing was done on a sample of CD4+ T cells from blood, cultured in vitro. Receptors originate from a human donor who had recovered from COVID-19.

The V call is TRBV20-1, the J call TRBJ2-1; 11 bases match TRBD2. V was clipped by 2 bases and J by 6 bases; unmatched bases: 6. Germline V gene lookup returns CDR1 DFQATT and CDR2 SNEGSKA (reference sequence). The CDR3 runs 15 residues. CDR3 amino acids: CSARLSLAGANEQFF. The CDR3 region has the DNA TGCAGTGCTAGATTATCACTAGCGGGGGCCAATGAGCAGTTCTTC.

The chain joins TRBV7-9 to TRBJ2-7; tentatively, D is TRBD2 (6 bases). Germline CDR1 is SEHNR and CDR2 is FQNEAQ (reference sequence). The CDR3 extends over 14 amino acids. The germline V and J ends were trimmed by 2 bases and 3 bases, with 11 bases remaining between them. CDR3 nucleotides: TGTGCCAGCAGCTTATCTGGGGGAGGCTACGAGCAGTACTTC. Encoded protein: CASSLSGGGYEQYF.

On this clonotype itself: The conserved closing phenylalanine or tryptophan is absent in this CDR3, likely reflecting a read error. The genes are TRBV10-2 and TRBJ2-1; TRBD1 might be the D (5 bases). Trimming removed 3 bases at V and 3 bases at J, with 9 bases between. The CDR3 extends over 14 amino acids. Per the germline V gene, CDR1 is WSHSY and CDR2 is SAAADI. This CDR3 reads CASSDTGRYNEQFS. The CDR3 DNA follows: TGCGCCAGCAGTGACACAGGTCGCTACAATGAGCAGTTCTCC.